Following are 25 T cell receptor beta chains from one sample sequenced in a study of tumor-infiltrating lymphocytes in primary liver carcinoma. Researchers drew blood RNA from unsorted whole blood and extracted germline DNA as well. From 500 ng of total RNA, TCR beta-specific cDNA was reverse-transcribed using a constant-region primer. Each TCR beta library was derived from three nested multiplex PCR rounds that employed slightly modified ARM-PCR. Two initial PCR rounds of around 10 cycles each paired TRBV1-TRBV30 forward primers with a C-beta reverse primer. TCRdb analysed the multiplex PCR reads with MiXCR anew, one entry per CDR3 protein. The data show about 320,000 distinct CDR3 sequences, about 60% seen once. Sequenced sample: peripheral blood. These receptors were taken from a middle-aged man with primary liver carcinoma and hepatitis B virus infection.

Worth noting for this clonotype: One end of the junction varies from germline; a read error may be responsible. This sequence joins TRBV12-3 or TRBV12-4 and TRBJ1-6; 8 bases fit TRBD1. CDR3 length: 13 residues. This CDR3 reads CVSRTGSNSPLHF. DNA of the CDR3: TGTGTCAGCAGGACAGGGTCTAATTCACCCCTCCACTTT.

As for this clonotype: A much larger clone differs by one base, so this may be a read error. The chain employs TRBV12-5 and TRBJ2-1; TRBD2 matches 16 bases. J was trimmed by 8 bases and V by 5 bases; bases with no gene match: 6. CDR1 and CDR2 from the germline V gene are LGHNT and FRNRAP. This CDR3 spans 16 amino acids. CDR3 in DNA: TGTGCTAGTGGTCTCGATGGGACTAGCGGGAGGGATGAGCAGTTCTTC. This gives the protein CASGLDGTSGRDEQFF.

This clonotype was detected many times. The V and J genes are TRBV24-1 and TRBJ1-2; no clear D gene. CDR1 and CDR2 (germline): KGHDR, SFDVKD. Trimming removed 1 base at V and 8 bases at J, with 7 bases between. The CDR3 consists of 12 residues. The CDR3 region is CATSDFWWGYTF. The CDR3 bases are TGTGCCACCAGTGATTTTTGGTGGGGCTACACCTTC.

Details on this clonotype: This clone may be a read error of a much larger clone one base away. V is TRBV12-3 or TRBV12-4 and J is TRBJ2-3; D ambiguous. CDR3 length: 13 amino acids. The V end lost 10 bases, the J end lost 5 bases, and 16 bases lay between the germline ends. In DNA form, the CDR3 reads TGTGCCAACAGCCGCCGCGGCAAAGATACGCAGTATTTT. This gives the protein CANSRRGKDTQYF.

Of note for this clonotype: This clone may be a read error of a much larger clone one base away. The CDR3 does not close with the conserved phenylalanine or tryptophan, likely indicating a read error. Here the CDR3 DNA reads TGTGCCAGCAGCTCACAGGGGCCGAGATATGGCTACACCTTG. Its translation: CASSSQGPRYGYTL. V usage is TRBV6-5 and J usage is TRBJ1-2; 7 bases line up with TRBD1. CDR1 MNHEY and CDR2 SVGAGI come from the germline V gene. This CDR3 contains 14 residues. V lost 6 bases and J lost 5; bases outside the gene matches: 9.

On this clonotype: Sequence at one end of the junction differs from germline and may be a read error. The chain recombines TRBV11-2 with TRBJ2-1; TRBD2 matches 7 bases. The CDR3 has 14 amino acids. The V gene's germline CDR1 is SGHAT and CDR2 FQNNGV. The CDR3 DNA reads TGTACCAGCAGCCCCGGGACTACCCTCAATGAGCAGTTCTTC. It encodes CTSSPGTTLNEQFF.

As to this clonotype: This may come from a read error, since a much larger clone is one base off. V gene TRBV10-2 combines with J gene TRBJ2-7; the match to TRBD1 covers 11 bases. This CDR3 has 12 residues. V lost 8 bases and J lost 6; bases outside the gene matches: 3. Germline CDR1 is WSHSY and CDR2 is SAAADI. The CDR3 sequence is CASSGTGGEQYF. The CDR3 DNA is TGCGCCAGCTCCGGGACAGGGGGCGAGCAGTACTTC.

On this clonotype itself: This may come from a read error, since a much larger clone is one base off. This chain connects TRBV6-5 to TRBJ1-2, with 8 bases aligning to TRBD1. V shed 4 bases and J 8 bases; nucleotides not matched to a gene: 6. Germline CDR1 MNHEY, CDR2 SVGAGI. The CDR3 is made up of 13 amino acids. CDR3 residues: CASSSTGGGGYTF. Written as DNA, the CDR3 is TGTGCCAGCAGTTCTACAGGGGGAGGAGGCTACACCTTC.

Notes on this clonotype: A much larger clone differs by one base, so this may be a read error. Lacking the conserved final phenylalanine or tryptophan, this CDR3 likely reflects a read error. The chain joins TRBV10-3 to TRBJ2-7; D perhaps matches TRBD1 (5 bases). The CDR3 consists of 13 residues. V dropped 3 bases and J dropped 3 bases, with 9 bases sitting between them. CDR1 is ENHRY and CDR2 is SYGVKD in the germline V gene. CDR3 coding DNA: TGTGCCATCAGTGAAGGGGCCGACTACGAGCAGTACCTC. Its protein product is CAISEGADYEQYL.

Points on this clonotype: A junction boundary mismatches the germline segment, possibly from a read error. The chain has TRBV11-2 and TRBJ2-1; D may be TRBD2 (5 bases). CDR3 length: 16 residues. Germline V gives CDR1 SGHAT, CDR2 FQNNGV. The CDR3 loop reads CASNYQLRAELDEQSF. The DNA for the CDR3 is TGTGCCAGCAACTACCAGTTGAGGGCTGAGCTCGATGAGCAGTCCTTC.

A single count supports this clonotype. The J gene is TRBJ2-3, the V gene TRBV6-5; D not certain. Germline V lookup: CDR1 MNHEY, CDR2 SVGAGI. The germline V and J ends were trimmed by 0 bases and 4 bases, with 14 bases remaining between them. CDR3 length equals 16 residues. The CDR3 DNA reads TGTGCCAGCAGTTACTCGTCGACCACGGCCGCAGATACGCAGTATTTT. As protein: CASSYSSTTAADTQYF.

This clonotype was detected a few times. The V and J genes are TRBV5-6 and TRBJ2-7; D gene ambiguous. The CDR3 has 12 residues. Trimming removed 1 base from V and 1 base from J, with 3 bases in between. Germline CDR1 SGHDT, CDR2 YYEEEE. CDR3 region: CASSLTSYEQYF. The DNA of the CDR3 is TGTGCCAGCAGCTTGACGTCCTACGAGCAGTACTTC. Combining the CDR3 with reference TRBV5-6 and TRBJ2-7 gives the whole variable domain DAGVTQSPTHLIKTRGQQVTLRCSPKSGHDTVSWYQQALGQGPQFIFQYYEEEERQRGNFPDRFSGHQFPNYSSELNVNALLLGDSALYLCASSLTSYEQYFGPGTRLTVT.

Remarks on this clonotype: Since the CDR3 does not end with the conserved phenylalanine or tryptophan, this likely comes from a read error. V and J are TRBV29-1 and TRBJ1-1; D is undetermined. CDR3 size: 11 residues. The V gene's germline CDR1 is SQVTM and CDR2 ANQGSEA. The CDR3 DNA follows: TGCAGAGCTGAAGGGAACACTGAAGCTTTCTCT. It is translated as CRAEGNTEAFS.

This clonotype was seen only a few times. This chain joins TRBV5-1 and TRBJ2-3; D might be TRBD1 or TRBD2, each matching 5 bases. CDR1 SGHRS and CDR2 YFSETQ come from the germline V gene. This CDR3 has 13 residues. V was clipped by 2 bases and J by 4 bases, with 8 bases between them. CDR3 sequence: CASSLTGPDTQYF. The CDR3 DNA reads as TGCGCCAGCAGCTTAACGGGGCCAGATACGCAGTATTTT.

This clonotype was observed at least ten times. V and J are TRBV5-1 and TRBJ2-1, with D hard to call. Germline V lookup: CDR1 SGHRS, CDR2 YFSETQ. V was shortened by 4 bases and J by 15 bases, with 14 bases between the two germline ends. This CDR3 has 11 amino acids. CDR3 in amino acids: CASSNGPRRFF. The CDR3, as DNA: TGCGCCAGCAGCAACGGACCGAGAAGGTTCTTC. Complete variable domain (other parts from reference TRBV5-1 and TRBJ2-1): KAGVTQTPRYLIKTRGQQVTLSCSPISGHRSVSWYQQTPGQGLQFLFEYFSETQRNKGNFPGRFSGRQFSNSRSEMNVSTLELGDSALYLCASSNGPRRFFGPGTRLTVL.

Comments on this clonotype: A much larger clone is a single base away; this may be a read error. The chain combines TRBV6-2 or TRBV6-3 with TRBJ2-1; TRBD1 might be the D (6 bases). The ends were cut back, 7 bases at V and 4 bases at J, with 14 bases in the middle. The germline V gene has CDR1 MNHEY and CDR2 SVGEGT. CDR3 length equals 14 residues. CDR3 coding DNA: TGTGCCAGCACCTTGGGGACAAATTACAATGAGCAGTTCTTC. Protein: CASTLGTNYNEQFF.

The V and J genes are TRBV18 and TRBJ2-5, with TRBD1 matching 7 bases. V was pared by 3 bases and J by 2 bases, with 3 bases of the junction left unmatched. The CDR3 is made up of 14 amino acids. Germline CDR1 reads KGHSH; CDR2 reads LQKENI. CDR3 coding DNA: TGTGCCAGCTCACCGCCGGGACAGCAAGAGACCCAGTACTTC. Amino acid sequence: CASSPPGQQETQYF.

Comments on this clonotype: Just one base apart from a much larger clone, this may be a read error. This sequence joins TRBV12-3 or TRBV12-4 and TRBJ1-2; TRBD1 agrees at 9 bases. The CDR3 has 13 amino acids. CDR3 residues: CASSRTGAYGYIF. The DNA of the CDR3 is TGTGCCAGCAGCCGGACAGGGGCTTATGGCTACATCTTC.

CDR3 sequence reads: CASSPSGRVYNEQFF. Here the CDR3 DNA reads TGCGCCAGCAGCCCTAGCGGGAGAGTATACAATGAGCAGTTCTTC. V is TRBV5-1 and J is TRBJ2-1, with 10 bases that match TRBD2. V was clipped by 4 bases and J by 4 bases; unmatched bases: 5. CDR1 and CDR2 (germline): SGHRS, YFSETQ. This CDR3 is 15 amino acids long.

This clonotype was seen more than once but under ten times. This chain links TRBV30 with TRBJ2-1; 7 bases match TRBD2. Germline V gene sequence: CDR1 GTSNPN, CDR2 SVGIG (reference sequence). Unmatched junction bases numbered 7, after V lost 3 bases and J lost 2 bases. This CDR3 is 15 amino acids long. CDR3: CAWRPAGETYNEQFF. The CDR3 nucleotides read TGTGCCTGGAGACCGGCGGGAGAAACCTACAATGAGCAGTTCTTC.

The CDR3 sequence: CASRPDRGALQVSLGSEQFF. The CDR3 nucleotides are TGTGCCAGCAGACCCGACAGGGGGGCGCTTCAGGTATCCCTGGGCAGTGAGCAGTTCTTC. V is TRBV12-3 or TRBV12-4 and J is TRBJ2-1, with TRBD1 matching 9 bases. V gave up 6 bases and J gave up 9 bases; unmatched junction bases: 27. The CDR3 has 20 residues.

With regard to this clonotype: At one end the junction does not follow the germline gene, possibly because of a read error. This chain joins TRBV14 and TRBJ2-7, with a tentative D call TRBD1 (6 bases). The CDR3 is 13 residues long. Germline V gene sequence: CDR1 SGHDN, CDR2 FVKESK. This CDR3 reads CASSRTETYERYF. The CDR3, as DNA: TGTGCCAGCAGCCGGACAGAAACCTACGAGCGGTACTTC. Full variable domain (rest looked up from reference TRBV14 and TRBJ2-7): EAGVTQFPSHSVIEKGQTVTLRCDPISGHDNLYWYRRVMGKEIKFLLHFVKESKQDESGMPNNRFLAERTGGTYSTLKVQPAELEDSGVYFCASSRTETYERYFGPGTRLTVT.

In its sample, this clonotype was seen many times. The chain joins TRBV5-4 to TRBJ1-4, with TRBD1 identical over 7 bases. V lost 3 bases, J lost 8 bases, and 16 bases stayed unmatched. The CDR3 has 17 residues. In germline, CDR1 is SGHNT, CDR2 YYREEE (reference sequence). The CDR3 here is CASSSSGGLAQGEKLFF. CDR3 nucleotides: TGTGCCAGCAGCTCCTCAGGGGGTTTAGCACAAGGCGAAAAACTGTTTTTT.

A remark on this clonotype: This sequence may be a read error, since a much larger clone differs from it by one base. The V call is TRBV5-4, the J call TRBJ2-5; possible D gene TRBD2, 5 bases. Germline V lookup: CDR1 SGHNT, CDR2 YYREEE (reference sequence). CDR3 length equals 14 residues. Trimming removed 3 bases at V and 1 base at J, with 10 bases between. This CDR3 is CASSSRESQETQYF. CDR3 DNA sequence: TGTGCCAGCAGCTCGAGGGAATCCCAAGAGACCCAGTACTTC.

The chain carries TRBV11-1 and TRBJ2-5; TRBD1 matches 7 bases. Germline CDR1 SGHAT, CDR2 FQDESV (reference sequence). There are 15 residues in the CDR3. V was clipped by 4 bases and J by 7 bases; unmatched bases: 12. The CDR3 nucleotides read TGTGCCAGCAGCTCGGGACAGCCAGTAGGAGGGACCCAGTACTTC. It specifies CASSSGQPVGGTQYF.